The next 25 T cell receptor beta chains were all read from a single sample in a study of blood T cell repertoires in COVID-19. Profiling relied on immunoSEQ multiplex PCR, and the TCRdb table lists in-frame clones only, not all of them. This sample has some 130,000 clones, with about nine tenths found just once. The sample comprised peripheral blood. The receptors were sampled from a man aged 50 or older with acute or convalescent COVID-19.

In its sample, this clone was seen once. The rearrangement joins TRBV18 to TRBJ1-3; unclear D gene. This CDR3 spans 15 amino acids. Per germline, CDR1 KGHSH and CDR2 LQKENI. The V and J ends lost 0 bases and 0 bases respectively, with 6 bases between them. The DNA of the CDR3 is TGTGCCAGCTCACCACCTTCGGGCTCTGGAAACACCATATATTTT. Its protein product is CASSPPSGSGNTIYF.

The rearrangement joins TRBV5-1 to TRBJ2-1; 12 nucleotides agree with TRBD2. Germline loops: CDR1 SGHRS, CDR2 YFSETQ. The CDR3 length is 15 residues. Trimming removed 1 base from V and 7 bases from J; junction bases left unmatched: 3. The chain's CDR3 is CASSLRTSGANEQFF. DNA for the CDR3: TGCGCCAGCAGCTTGAGGACTAGCGGGGCAAATGAGCAGTTCTTC.

There are a few counts of this clone. This sequence joins TRBV27 and TRBJ2-1, with 12 positions matching TRBD2. V shed 11 bases and J 7 bases; nucleotides not matched to a gene: 9. The CDR3 consists of 14 residues. CDR1 is MNHEY, CDR2 SMNVEV, per germline (reference sequence). The CDR3 region is CAARLAGAKNEQFF. Written as DNA, the CDR3 is TGTGCCGCCCGACTAGCGGGAGCGAAAAATGAGCAGTTCTTC.

V usage is TRBV18 and J usage is TRBJ2-5, with 9 positions matching TRBD1. With V trimmed by 5 bases and J by 4 bases, 2 bases remained unmatched. Germline loops: CDR1 KGHSH, CDR2 LQKENI. The CDR3 loop spans 13 amino acids. CDR3 in amino acids: CASSGTGRETQYF. The CDR3, as DNA: TGTGCCAGCTCAGGGACAGGGAGAGAGACCCAGTACTTC.

The chain uses TRBV3-1 (or the pseudogene TRBV3-2) and TRBJ1-6; D remains unclear. Per germline, CDR1 LGHDT and CDR2 YNNKEL (reference sequence). V lost 4 bases to trimming and J lost 0 bases, with 10 bases between them. CDR3 length equals 16 residues. CDR3 sequence reads: CASSLDMSSYNSPLHF. CDR3 nucleotides: TGTGCCAGCAGCCTCGACATGAGCTCCTATAATTCACCCCTCCACTTT.

This clone was counted a single time. The rearrangement joins TRBV19 to TRBJ1-5, with no clear D. This CDR3 contains 13 residues. Per germline, CDR1 LNHDA and CDR2 SQIVND (reference sequence). V lost 8 bases to trimming and J lost 1 base, with 9 bases between them. CDR3 amino acids: CASRLQSNQPQHF. In DNA, the CDR3 is TGTGCCAGTCGATTACAGAGCAATCAGCCCCAGCATTTT.

V is TRBV9 and J is TRBJ1-6; 8 positions agree with TRBD1. Trimming removed 2 bases from V and 6 bases from J; junction bases left unmatched: 1. The length of the CDR3 is 14 residues. The germline V gene encodes CDR1 SGDLS and CDR2 YYNGEE. CDR3 bases: TGTGCCAGCAGCGTTCAGGGGGCTAATTCACCCCTCCACTTT. Its protein is CASSVQGANSPLHF. Together with reference TRBV9 and TRBJ1-6, the CDR3 gives the full variable domain: DSGVTQTPKHLITATGQRVTLRCSPRSGDLSVYWYQQSLDQGLQFLIQYYNGEERAKGNILERFSAQQFPDLHSELNLSSLELGDSALYFCASSVQGANSPLHFGNGTRLTVT.

The genes are TRBV9 and TRBJ1-1; 7 nucleotides line up with TRBD1. Germline loops: CDR1 SGDLS, CDR2 YYNGEE. The CDR3 extends over 15 amino acids. V lost 3 bases, J lost 2 bases, and 7 bases stayed unmatched. DNA for the CDR3: TGTGCCAGCAGCGCCGTAGGACAGGTTAACACTGAAGCTTTCTTT. It codes for CASSAVGQVNTEAFF.

The chain combines TRBV19 with TRBJ1-1, with 8 bases aligning to TRBD1. Germline V lookup: CDR1 LNHDA, CDR2 SQIVND (reference sequence). The CDR3 covers 16 residues. V lost 7 bases and J lost 0; bases outside the gene matches: 10. CDR3 protein: CASTADRVGMNTEAFF. The CDR3 nucleotides are TGTGCCAGTACCGCGGACAGGGTGGGTATGAACACTGAAGCTTTCTTT. Together with reference TRBV19 and TRBJ1-1, the CDR3 gives the full variable domain: DGGITQSPKYLFRKEGQNVTLSCEQNLNHDAMYWYRQDPGQGLRLIYYSQIVNDFQKGDIAEGYSVSREKKESFPLTVTSAQKNPTAFYLCASTADRVGMNTEAFFGQGTRLTVV.

This clone was seen a handful of times. The chain has TRBV29-1 and TRBJ1-2, with 8 nucleotides matching TRBD1. J was trimmed by 4 bases and V by 6 bases; bases with no gene match: 16. Germline CDR1 and CDR2: SQVTM and ANQGSEA. The CDR3 has 16 amino acids. CDR3 in amino acids: CSVAGDRTPQGYGYTF. The DNA of the CDR3 is TGCAGCGTGGCCGGGGACAGGACCCCTCAAGGCTATGGCTACACCTTC. The variable domain in full, completed from reference TRBV29-1 and TRBJ1-2, reads SAVISQKPSRDICQRGTSLTIQCQVDSQVTMMFWYRQQPGQSLTLIATANQGSEATYESGFVIDKFPISRPNLTFSTLTVSNMSPEDSSIYLCSVAGDRTPQGYGYTFGSGTRLTVV.

The V gene is TRBV9, the J gene TRBJ2-2; 7 bases line up with TRBD2. CDR3 size: 14 residues. The V gene end was trimmed by 6 bases and the J gene end by 9 bases; junction bases not matched to a gene: 11. Germline V lookup: CDR1 SGDLS, CDR2 YYNGEE. The CDR3 spells CASTTGGVSRELFF. CDR3 sequence (DNA): TGTGCCAGCACCACGGGGGGAGTCTCTAGGGAGCTGTTTTTT.

The CDR3 sequence: CASSWRQGQEAFF. In nucleotides, the CDR3 is TGTGCCAGCAGCTGGCGACAGGGGCAGGAAGCTTTCTTT. The chain carries TRBV7-6 and TRBJ1-1, with 8 bases fitting TRBD1. CDR1 SGHVS and CDR2 FNYEAQ come from the germline V gene. The ends lost 4 bases at V and 8 bases at J; junction bases unmatched: 6. This CDR3 region has 13 residues.

V gene TRBV19 combines with J gene TRBJ2-2, with TRBD1 matching 7 bases. Germline V CDR1 and CDR2: LNHDA, SQIVND (reference sequence). After removal of 6 bases from V and 3 bases from J, the junction contained 4 bases not matched to a gene. This CDR3 spans 14 amino acids. DNA of the CDR3: TGTGCCAGTAGCCCTACAGGGGACACCGGGGAGCTGTTTTTT. Its translation: CASSPTGDTGELFF.

V gene TRBV9 combines with J gene TRBJ1-2; 9 nucleotides agree with TRBD1. The trim removed 4 bases at V and 0 bases at J, leaving 19 bases unmatched. Germline lookup yields CDR1 SGDLS and CDR2 YYNGEE. This CDR3 region has 20 residues. Written as DNA, the CDR3 is TGTGCCAGCAGCCCCCCCTCTGATGGGACAGGGACCACTACTAACTATGGCTACACCTTC. The encoded protein is CASSPPSDGTGTTTNYGYTF.

The chain couples TRBV28 to TRBJ2-2; D is unclear. The CDR3 consists of 15 residues. Germline CDR1 is MDHEN and CDR2 is SYDVKM. The V end lost 6 bases, the J end lost 2 bases, and 13 bases lay between the germline ends. The CDR3, as DNA: TGTGCCAGCAGCCATGACATTTCTAACACCGGGGAGCTGTTTTTT. Translation gives CASSHDISNTGELFF.

V gene TRBV13 combines with J gene TRBJ1-6, with a possible D match to TRBD1 (5 bases). This CDR3 has 17 residues. V was trimmed by 2 bases and J by 4 bases, leaving 15 bases between them. Germline CDR1 reads PRHDT; CDR2 reads FYEKMQ (reference sequence). This CDR3 is CASSLWAGRGYNSPLHF. CDR3 bases: TGTGCCAGCAGCTTATGGGCCGGGAGGGGTTATAATTCACCCCTCCACTTT.

The rearrangement joins TRBV7-2 to TRBJ2-3; D is possibly TRBD2 (5 bases). The CDR3 consists of 14 residues. Germline loops: CDR1 SGHTA, CDR2 FQGNSA. Deletions cut 5 bases from V and 6 bases from J, with 15 bases between. The CDR3 region has the DNA TGTGCCAGCAGCGTGTCTAGCATGGTGGATACGCAGTATTTT. The encoded protein is CASSVSSMVDTQYF.

In regard to this clone: Other DNA variants within this sample encode the same CDR3. This chain uses TRBV7-9 with TRBJ1-1; D ambiguous. Germline V CDR1 and CDR2: SEHNR, FQNEAQ (reference sequence). V was clipped by 1 base and J by 1 base, with 4 bases between them. CDR3 length: 13 residues. This chain's CDR3 is CASSLGQNTEAFF. The CDR3, as DNA: TGTGCCAGCAGCTTAGGACAGAACACTGAAGCTTTCTTT.

This chain joins TRBV2 and TRBJ1-1; 9 bases match TRBD1. CDR1 and CDR2 (germline): SNHLY, FYNNEI. Trimming removed 3 bases from V and 11 bases from J; junction bases left unmatched: 10. The CDR3 length is 14 residues. In nucleotides, the CDR3 is TGTGCCAGCAGTGACCGGACAGGGGAGCCATACGCTTTCTTT. Encoded protein: CASSDRTGEPYAFF.

V usage is TRBV9 and J usage is TRBJ1-2, with D possibly being TRBD1 (6 bases). Germline V gene data show CDR1 as SGDLS and CDR2 as YYNGEE. The CDR3 length is 18 residues. V shed 0 bases and J shed 4 bases, with 22 bases lying between them. The CDR3 here is CASSVEGTPPGAGYGYTF. For the CDR3, the DNA is TGTGCCAGCAGCGTAGAAGGGACACCTCCCGGCGCGGGCTATGGCTACACCTTC.

Only one count was recorded for this clone. This rearrangement joins TRBV7-2 to TRBJ1-1; D might be TRBD1 (6 bases). CDR1 and CDR2 from the germline V gene are SGHTA and FQGNSA. V shed 0 bases and J shed 4 bases, with 12 bases lying between them. This CDR3 region has 15 residues. The CDR3 reads CASSLARGGITEAFF. In DNA, the CDR3 is TGTGCCAGCAGCTTAGCGCGGGGGGGCATCACTGAAGCTTTCTTT.

V and J are TRBV28 and TRBJ2-7; tentatively, D is TRBD1 (6 bases). The germline V gene encodes CDR1 MDHEN and CDR2 SYDVKM. The CDR3 is 12 residues long. Trimming stripped 3 bases from V and 4 bases from J, with 7 bases between. In DNA form, the CDR3 reads TGTGCCAGCAGTTTGACAGGATACGAGCAGTACTTC. Protein sequence: CASSLTGYEQYF.

This clone was seen more than once but under ten times. This chain connects TRBV20-1 to TRBJ1-2, with D unclear. The germline V gene has CDR1 DFQATT and CDR2 SNEGSKA (reference sequence). The V and J ends lost 3 bases and 8 bases respectively, with 16 bases between them. The CDR3 runs to 13 residues. CDR3 loop: CSASNRRSFGYTF. The CDR3 bases are TGCAGTGCTAGTAATAGAAGATCATTCGGCTACACCTTC.

V and J are TRBV28 and TRBJ2-7; D gene unclear. There are 12 residues in the CDR3. Germline CDR1 reads MDHEN; CDR2 reads SYDVKM. With 5 bases removed from V and 0 bases from J, the gap between germline ends came to 5 bases. CDR3 nucleotide sequence: TGTGCCAGCAGTCAATCCTCCTACGAGCAGTACTTC. Its protein product is CASSQSSYEQYF.

The J gene is TRBJ1-2, the V gene TRBV6-6; 10 nucleotides align to TRBD1. Losses at the gene ends were 5 bases for V and 7 bases for J; bases not matched to a gene: 10. CDR1 and CDR2 (germline): MNHNY, SVGAGI (reference sequence). The CDR3 sequence is 15 residues long. The CDR3 DNA sequence: TGTGCCAGCAGTGCGCCGGGACAGGGGTTCACTGGCTACACCTTC. This translates into CASSAPGQGFTGYTF.